This T cell receptor (beta chain) stems from a study of T cells in Graves' hyperthyroidism and ophthalmopathy. Study details: Peripheral blood sampling occurred at initial diagnosis, before any treatment. Findings and caveats of the study: Expanded thyroid clonotypes (above 0.001) were mostly also found in blood. Through a model of 13 V-J features, ophthalmopathy was separated from stable hyperthyroidism.

Ten or more counts support this clonotype. Its matching antigen is unknown. The CDR3 spans 22 residues. V shed 4 bases and J shed 3 bases, with 33 bases lying between them. RNA transcripts served as the template for amplifying TCR beta CDR3 regions. First-round RT-PCR with HTBI primers amplified the TCR CDR3 region. Via MiXCR, TCRdb re-called the multiplex PCR reads, giving one row per CDR3 protein. The table has 550,000 to 650,000 distinct CDR3 sequences, over 11% seen once. The chain uses TRBV12-3 or TRBV12-4 and TRBJ1-4; tentatively, D is TRBD1 (5 bases). Sequencing input: blood. The clonotype comes from a woman under 40 with Graves' hyperthyroidism that later progressed to Graves' ophthalmopathy. The CDR3 sequence: CASSSRRERLGQIESANEKLFF. In DNA form, the CDR3 reads TGTGCCAGCAGTTCCCGGAGGGAAAGATTGGGGCAGATTGAAAGCGCTAATGAAAAACTGTTTTTT.